This T cell receptor beta chain derives from a study of blood T cell repertoires in COVID-19. TCRdb's table, derived via immunoSEQ multiplex PCR, lists solely in-frame clones and lacks some. The profile shows more than 85,000 clones, roughly 80% of them singletons. The V gene lost 5 bases and the J gene lost 4 bases, with 12 bases spanning the gap. Per the germline V gene, CDR1 is SGHVS and CDR2 is FNYEAQ. This CDR3 comprises 13 residues. Material for sequencing was peripheral blood. The J gene is TRBJ2-7, the V gene TRBV7-6; the D gene is possibly TRBD1 (5 bases). The receptor comes from a human donor in a cohort sampled during active or convalescent COVID-19. The CDR3: CASSPSGLYEQYF. CDR3 nucleotides: TGTGCCAGCAGCCCGTCAGGGCTGTACGAGCAGTACTTC.